This T cell receptor beta chain originates from a study of blood T cell repertoires in COVID-19. Looking at the study overall: The origin of the acute and convalescent COVID-19 samples was the United States, Italy and Spain. From T cells, B-cell-depleted T cells, or PBMCs came the material, which was cDNA or gDNA.

Authors' analysis steps: Counts of nucleated cells, estimated from reference gene primer amplification, were obtained. Clones were read by immunoSEQ multiplex PCR, and TCRdb kept only the in-frame ones, dropping some. V, J and clone size are taken as reported in that table, and D and trimming were inferred from the DNA itself. The data show 80,000 to 95,000 clones, approximately 85% seen once. Germline V gives CDR1 LGHDT, CDR2 YNNKEL (reference sequence). This CDR3 is built from 16 residues. Trimming removed 4 bases at V and 1 base at J, with 16 bases between. The chain couples TRBV3-1 (or the pseudogene TRBV3-2) to TRBJ1-1; possibly TRBD1 for D (5 bases). The receptor was derived from a human donor in a cohort sampled during active COVID-19. Input material: peripheral blood. Here the CDR3 reads CASSRSDRRTNTEAFF. For the CDR3, the DNA is TGTGCCAGCAGCCGCTCCGACAGACGGACGAACACTGAAGCTTTCTTT.